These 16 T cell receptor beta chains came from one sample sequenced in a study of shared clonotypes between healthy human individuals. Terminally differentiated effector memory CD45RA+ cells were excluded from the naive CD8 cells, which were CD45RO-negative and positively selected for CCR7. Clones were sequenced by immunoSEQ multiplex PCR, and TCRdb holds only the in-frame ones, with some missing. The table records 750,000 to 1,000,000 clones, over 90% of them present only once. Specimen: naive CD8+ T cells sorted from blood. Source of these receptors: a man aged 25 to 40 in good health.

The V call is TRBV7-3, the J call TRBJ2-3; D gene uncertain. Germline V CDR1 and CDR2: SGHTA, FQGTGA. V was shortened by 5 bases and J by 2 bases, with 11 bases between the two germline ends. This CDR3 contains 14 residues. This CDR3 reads CASSEDGSTDTQYF. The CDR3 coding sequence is TGTGCCAGCAGCGAGGACGGATCCACAGATACGCAGTATTTT. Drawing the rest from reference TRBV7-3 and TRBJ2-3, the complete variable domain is GAGVSQTPSNKVTEKGKYVELRCDPISGHTALYWYRQSLGQGPEFLIYFQGTGAADDSGLPNDRFFAVRPEGSVSTLKIQRTERGDSAVYLCASSEDGSTDTQYFGPGTRLTVL.

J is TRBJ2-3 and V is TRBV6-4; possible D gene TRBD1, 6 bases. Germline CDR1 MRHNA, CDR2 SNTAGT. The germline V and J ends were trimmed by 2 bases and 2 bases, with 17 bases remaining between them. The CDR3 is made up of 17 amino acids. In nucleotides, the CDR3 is TGTGCCAGCAGTGACGGTAGGGCAGGGGATAACACAGATACGCAGTATTTT. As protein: CASSDGRAGDNTDTQYF.

CDR3 amino acids: CASVSSGAALIYEQYF. As DNA, the CDR3 is TGTGCCAGCGTCTCGTCCGGAGCGGCCTTAATCTACGAGCAGTACTTC. The chain recombines TRBV6-6 with TRBJ2-7, with a tentative D call TRBD2 (5 bases). V was pared by 8 bases and J by 3 bases, with 23 bases between. The germline CDR1 and CDR2 sequences are MNHNY and SVGAGI (reference sequence). The CDR3 is 16 residues long.

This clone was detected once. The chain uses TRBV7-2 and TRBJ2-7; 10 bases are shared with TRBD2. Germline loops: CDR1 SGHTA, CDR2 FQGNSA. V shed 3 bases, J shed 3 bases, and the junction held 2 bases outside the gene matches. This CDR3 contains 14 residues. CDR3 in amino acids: CASSLSSGSYEQYF. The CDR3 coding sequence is TGTGCCAGCAGCTTGTCTAGCGGGAGCTACGAGCAGTACTTC.

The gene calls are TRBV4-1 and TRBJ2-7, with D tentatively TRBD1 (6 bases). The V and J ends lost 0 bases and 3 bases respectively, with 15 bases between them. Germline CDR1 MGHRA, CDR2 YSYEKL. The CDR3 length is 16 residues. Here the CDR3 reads CASSQEPGQIYYEQYF. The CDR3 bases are TGCGCCAGCAGCCAAGAACCCGGACAGATTTACTACGAGCAGTACTTC.

The CDR3 protein is CASSSATETQYF. The CDR3 DNA reads as TGTGCCAGCAGCTCAGCAACGGAGACCCAGTACTTC. This chain connects TRBV7-9 to TRBJ2-5, with D hard to call. The CDR3 is 12 residues long. The germline gives CDR1 SEHNR, CDR2 FQNEAQ (reference sequence). V was shortened by 4 bases and J by 5 bases, with 8 bases between the two germline ends.

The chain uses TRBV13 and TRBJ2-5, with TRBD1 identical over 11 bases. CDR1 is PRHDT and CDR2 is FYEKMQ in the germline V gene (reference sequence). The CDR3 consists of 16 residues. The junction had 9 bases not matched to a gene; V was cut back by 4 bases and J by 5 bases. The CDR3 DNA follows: TGTGCCAGCAGCTCAAATGGACAGGGGGCCAGGGAGACCCAGTACTTC. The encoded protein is CASSSNGQGARETQYF.

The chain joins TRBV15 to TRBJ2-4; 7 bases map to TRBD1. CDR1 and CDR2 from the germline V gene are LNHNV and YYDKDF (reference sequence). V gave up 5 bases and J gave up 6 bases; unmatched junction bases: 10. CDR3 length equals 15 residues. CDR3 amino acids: CATSPRQGSGNIQYF. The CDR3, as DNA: TGTGCCACCAGCCCTCGACAGGGTTCGGGAAACATTCAGTACTTC.

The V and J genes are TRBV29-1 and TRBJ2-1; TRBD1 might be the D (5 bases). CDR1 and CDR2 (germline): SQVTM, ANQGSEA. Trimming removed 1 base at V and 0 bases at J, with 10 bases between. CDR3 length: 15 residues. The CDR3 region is CSVEGTPSSYNEQFF. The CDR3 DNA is TGCAGCGTTGAAGGGACACCCAGCTCCTACAATGAGCAGTTCTTC.

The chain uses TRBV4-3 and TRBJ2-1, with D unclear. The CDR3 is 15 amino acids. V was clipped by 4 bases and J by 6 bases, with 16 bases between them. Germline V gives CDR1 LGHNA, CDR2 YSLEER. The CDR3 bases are TGCGCCAGCAGCCGATTCTGGGCTTTAAGCAATGAGCAGTTCTTC. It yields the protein CASSRFWALSNEQFF.

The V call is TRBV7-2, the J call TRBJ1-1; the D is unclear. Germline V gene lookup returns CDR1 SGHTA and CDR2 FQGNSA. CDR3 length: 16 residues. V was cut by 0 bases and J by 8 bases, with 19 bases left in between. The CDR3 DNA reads TGTGCCAGCAGCTTAGCGGTCTGGGGTCGGCCTCAAGAAGCTTTCTTT. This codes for CASSLAVWGRPQEAFF.

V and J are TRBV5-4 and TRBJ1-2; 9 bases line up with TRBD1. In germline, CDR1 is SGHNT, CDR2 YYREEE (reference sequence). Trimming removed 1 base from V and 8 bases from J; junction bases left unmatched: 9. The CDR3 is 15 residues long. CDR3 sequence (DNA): TGTGCCAGCAGCTTGCGGGACAGGGATTTCGAAGGCTACACCTTC. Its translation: CASSLRDRDFEGYTF.

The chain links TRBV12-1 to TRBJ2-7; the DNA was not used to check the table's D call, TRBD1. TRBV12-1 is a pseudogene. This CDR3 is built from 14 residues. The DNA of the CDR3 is TGTGCCAGCAGCACGACAGGGTTCGCCTACGAGCAGTACTTC. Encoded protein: CASSTTGFAYEQYF.

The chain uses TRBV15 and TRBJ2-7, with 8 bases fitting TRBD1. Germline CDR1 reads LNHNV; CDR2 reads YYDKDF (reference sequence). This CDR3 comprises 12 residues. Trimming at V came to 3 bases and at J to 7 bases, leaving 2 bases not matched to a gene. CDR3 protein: CATSRTGEEQYF. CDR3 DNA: TGTGCCACCAGCAGGACAGGGGAAGAGCAGTACTTC.

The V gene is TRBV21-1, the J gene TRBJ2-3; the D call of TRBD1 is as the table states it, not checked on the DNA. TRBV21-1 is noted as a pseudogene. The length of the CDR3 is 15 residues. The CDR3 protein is CASSKGTGATDTQYF. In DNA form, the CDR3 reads TGTGCCAGCAGCAAGGGGACAGGGGCCACAGATACGCAGTATTTT.

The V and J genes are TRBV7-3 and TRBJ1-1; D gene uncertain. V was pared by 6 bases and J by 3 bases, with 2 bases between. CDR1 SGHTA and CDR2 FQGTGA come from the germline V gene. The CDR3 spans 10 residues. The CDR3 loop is CASRDTEAFF. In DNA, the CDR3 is TGTGCCAGCAGAGACACTGAAGCTTTCTTT.